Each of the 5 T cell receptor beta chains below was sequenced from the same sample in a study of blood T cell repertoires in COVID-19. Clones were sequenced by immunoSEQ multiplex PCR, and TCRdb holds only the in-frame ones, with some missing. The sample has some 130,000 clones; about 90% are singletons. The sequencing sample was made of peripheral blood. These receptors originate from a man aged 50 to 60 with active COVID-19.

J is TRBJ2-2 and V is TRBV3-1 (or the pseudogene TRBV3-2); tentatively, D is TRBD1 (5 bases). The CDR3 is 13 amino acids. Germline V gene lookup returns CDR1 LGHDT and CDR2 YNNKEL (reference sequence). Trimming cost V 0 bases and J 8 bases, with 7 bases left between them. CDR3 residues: CASSQDGAGELFF. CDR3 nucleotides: TGTGCCAGCAGCCAAGATGGGGCGGGGGAGCTGTTTTTT.

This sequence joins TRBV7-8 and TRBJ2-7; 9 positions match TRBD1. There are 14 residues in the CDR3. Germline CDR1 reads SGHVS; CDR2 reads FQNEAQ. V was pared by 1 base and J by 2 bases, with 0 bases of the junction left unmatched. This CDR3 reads CASSLGTGAYEQYF. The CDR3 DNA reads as TGTGCCAGCAGCTTAGGGACAGGGGCCTACGAGCAGTACTTC.

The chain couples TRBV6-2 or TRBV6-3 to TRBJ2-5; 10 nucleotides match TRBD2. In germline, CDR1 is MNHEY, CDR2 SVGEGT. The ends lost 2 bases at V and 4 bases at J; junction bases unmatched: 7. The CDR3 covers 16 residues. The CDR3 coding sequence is TGTGCCAGCAGTTACCCTAGCGGGGGCCCGGGAGAGACCCAGTACTTC. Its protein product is CASSYPSGGPGETQYF.

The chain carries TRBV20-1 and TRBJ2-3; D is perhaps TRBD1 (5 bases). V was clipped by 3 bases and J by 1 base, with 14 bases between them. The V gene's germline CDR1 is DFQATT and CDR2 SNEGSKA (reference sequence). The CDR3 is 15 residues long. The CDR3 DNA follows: TGCAGTGCTAGTAGTTTGACAGACCGCACAGATACGCAGTATTTT. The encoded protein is CSASSLTDRTDTQYF.

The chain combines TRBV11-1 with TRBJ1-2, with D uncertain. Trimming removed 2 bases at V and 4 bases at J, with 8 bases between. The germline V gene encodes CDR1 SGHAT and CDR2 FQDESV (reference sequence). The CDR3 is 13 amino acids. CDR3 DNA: TGTGCCAGCAGCTTACCCGGGTTCTATGGCTACACCTTC. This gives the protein CASSLPGFYGYTF. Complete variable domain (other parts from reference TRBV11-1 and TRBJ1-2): EAEVAQSPRYKITEKSQAVAFWCDPISGHATLYWYRQILGQGPELLVQFQDESVVDDSQLPKDRFSAERLKGVDSTLKIQPAELGDSAMYLCASSLPGFYGYTFGSGTRLTVV.